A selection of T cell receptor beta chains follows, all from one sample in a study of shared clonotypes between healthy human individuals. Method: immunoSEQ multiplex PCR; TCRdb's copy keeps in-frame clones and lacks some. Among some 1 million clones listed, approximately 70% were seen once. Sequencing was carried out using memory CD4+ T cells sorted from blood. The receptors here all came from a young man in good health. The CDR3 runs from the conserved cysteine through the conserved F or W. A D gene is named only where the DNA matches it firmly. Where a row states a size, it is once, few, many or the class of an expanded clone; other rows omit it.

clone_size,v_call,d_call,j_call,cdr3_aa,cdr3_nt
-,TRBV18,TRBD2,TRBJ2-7,CASSPSGLARVEQYF,TGTGCCAGCTCACCTTCGGGACTAGCGAGAGTCGAGCAGTACTTC
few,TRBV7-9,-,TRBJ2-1,CASSLDGGHSGNEQFF,TGTGCCAGCAGCTTAGATGGGGGCCACAGCGGGAATGAGCAGTTCTTC
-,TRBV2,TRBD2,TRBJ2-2,CATGTSLNTGELFF,TGTGCCACGGGGACTAGCCTGAACACCGGGGAGCTGTTTTTT
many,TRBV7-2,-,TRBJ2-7,CASSTRTVQYF,TGTGCCAGCAGCACCCGAACCGTGCAGTACTTC
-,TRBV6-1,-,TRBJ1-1,CASSANRDLRAFF,TGTGCCAGCAGTGCCAACAGGGATCTACGGGCTTTCTTT
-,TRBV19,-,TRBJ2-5,CASSIGGRNQETQYF,TGTGCCAGTAGTATTGGCGGTCGAAACCAAGAGACCCAGTACTTC
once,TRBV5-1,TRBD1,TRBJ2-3,CASSSGQVTDTQYF,TGCGCCAGCAGCTCTGGACAGGTCACAGATACGCAGTATTTT
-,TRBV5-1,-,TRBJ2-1,CASSLSGEQFF,TGCGCCAGCAGCTTGTCGGGAGAGCAGTTCTTC
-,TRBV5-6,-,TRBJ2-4,CASSLRLQGPTLAKNIQYF,TGTGCCAGCAGCCTACGCCTACAGGGTCCAACGCTAGCCAAAAACATTCAGTACTTC
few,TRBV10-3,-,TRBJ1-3,CAISPAGVQGNTIYF,TGTGCCATCAGTCCCGCAGGGGTCCAGGGAAACACCATATATTTT
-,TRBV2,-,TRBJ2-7,CASKSGAREQYF,TGTGCCAGCAAAAGTGGGGCTCGGGAGCAGTACTTC
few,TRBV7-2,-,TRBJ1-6,CASSLVGTARSPLHF,TGTGCCAGCAGCTTAGTTGGCACGGCGAGGTCACCCCTCCACTTT
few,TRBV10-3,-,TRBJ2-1,CAIGVGLDNEQFF,TGTGCCATCGGGGTGGGACTTGACAATGAGCAGTTCTTC
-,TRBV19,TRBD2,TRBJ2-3,CASSITSGKSTDTQYF,TGTGCCAGTAGTATTACTAGCGGGAAGAGCACAGATACGCAGTATTTT
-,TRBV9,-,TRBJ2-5,CASSATTTSTQYF,TGTGCCAGCAGCGCAACGACTACTTCTACCCAGTACTTC
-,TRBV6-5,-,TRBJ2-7,CASSPGLIPPYEQYF,TGTGCCAGCAGCCCCGGACTCATCCCTCCCTACGAGCAGTACTTC
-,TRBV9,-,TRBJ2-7,CASSPNTGAGEQYF,TGTGCCAGCAGCCCCAATACGGGGGCCGGGGAGCAGTACTTC
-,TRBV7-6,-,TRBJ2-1,CASSLMSAGFNNEQFF,TGTGCCAGCAGCTTGATGTCTGCGGGCTTCAACAATGAGCAGTTCTTC
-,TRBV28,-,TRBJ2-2,CASSLSGANTGELFF,TGTGCCAGCAGTTTATCGGGGGCGAACACCGGGGAGCTGTTTTTT
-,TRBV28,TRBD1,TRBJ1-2,CASTAGGNYYGYTF,TGTGCCAGCACCGCAGGGGGGAATTACTATGGCTACACCTTC
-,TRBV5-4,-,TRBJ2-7,CASSLGVGYEQYF,TGTGCCAGCAGCTTAGGTGTCGGGTACGAGCAGTACTTC
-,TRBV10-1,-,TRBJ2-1,CASSAGTPPVNEQFF,TGCGCCAGCAGCGCCGGGACCCCTCCCGTCAATGAGCAGTTCTTC
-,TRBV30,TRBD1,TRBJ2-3,CAWGLGQGASDTQYF,TGTGCCTGGGGACTGGGACAGGGGGCTTCAGATACGCAGTATTTT
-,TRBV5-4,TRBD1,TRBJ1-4,CASSIDRGGNEKLFF,TGTGCCAGCAGCATCGACAGGGGCGGTAATGAAAAACTGTTTTTT
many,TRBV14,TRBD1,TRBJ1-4,CASSRTGTGNEKLFF,TGTGCCAGCAGTCGGACAGGGACCGGTAATGAAAAACTGTTTTTT
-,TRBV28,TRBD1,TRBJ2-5,CASSSTGGPQYF,TGTGCCAGCAGTTCGACAGGGGGCCCCCAGTACTTC
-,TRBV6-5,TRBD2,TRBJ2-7,CASSYRSSGGYEQYF,TGTGCCAGCAGTTACCGCTCTAGCGGGGGCTACGAGCAGTACTTC
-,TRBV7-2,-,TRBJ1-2,CASSPQGYGYTF,TGCGCCAGCAGCCCGCAGGGTTATGGCTACACCTTC
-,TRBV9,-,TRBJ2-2,CASSVFGPMNTGELFF,TGTGCCAGCAGCGTCTTTGGACCGATGAACACCGGGGAGCTGTTTTTT
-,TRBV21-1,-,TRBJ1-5,CASSRGGDLGQPQHF,TGTGCCAGCAGCAGGGGCGGGGACCTAGGTCAGCCCCAGCATTTT
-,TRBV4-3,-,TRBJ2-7,CASSQNAAVGEQYF,TGCGCCAGCAGCCAAAATGCTGCCGTGGGCGAGCAGTACTTC
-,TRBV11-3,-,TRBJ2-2,CASSLGSSATGELFF,TGTGCCAGCAGCTTAGGCTCTAGCGCTACCGGGGAGCTGTTTTTT
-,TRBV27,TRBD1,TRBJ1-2,CASRSPNRGFGYTF,TGTGCCAGCAGGTCGCCGAACAGGGGGTTTGGCTACACCTTC
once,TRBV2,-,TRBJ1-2,CASSELGGYGYTF,TGTGCCAGCAGTGAATTAGGCGGGTATGGCTACACCTTC
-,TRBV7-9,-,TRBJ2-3,CASSFGGVGPDTQYF,TGTGCCAGCAGCTTCGGCGGGGTCGGACCAGATACGCAGTATTTT
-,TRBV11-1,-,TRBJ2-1,CASSPPEGRRNEQFF,TGTGCCAGCAGCCCACCTGAGGGGAGGAGAAATGAGCAGTTCTTC
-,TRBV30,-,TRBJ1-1,CAWSLQENTEAFF,TGTGCCTGGAGTCTACAGGAAAACACTGAAGCTTTCTTT
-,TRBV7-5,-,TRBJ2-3,CARNAPRRTDTQYF,TGTGCCAGAAATGCCCCGCGGCGGACAGATACGCAGTATTTT
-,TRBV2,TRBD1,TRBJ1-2,CASRTGTGGSYGYTF,TGTGCCAGCAGGACTGGGACAGGGGGCTCCTATGGCTACACCTTC
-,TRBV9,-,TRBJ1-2,CASSVGDTTNYGYTF,TGTGCCAGCAGCGTAGGGGATACGACTAACTATGGCTACACCTTC
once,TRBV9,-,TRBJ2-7,CASSPRTAAYEQYF,TGTGCCAGCAGCCCACGGACGGCCGCCTACGAGCAGTACTTC
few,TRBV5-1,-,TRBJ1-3,CASSYGQTGAGNTIYF,TGCGCCAGCAGCTATGGACAGACGGGCGCTGGAAACACCATATATTTT
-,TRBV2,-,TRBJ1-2,CASSSGISINYGYTF,TGTGCCAGCAGCTCCGGGATCTCTATTAACTATGGCTACACCTTC
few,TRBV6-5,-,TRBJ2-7,CASSYKPDYEQYF,TGTGCCAGCAGTTATAAGCCGGACTACGAGCAGTACTTC
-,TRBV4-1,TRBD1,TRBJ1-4,CASSQVGQGRVEKLFF,TGCGCCAGCAGCCAAGTCGGACAGGGGAGGGTCGAAAAACTGTTTTTT
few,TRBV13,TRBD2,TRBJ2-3,CASSLRLAGVDTQYF,TGTGCCAGCAGCTTAAGGCTAGCGGGGGTGGATACGCAGTATTTT
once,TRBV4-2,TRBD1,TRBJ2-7,CASSQDWGTAATYEQYF,TGTGCCAGCAGCCAAGATTGGGGGACAGCAGCCACCTACGAGCAGTACTTC
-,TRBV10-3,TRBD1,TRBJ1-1,CAIKRTGMNTEAFF,TGTGCCATCAAACGGACAGGGATGAACACTGAAGCTTTCTTT
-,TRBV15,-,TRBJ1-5,CATSRGNQPQHF,TGTGCCACCAGCAGAGGAAACCAGCCCCAGCATTTT
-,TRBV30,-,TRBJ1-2,CAWSVRRTEGGYTF,TGTGCCTGGAGTGTACGGAGGACAGAGGGCGGCTACACCTTC
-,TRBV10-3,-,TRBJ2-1,CAISGSVQYNEQFF,TGTGCCATCAGTGGATCCGTACAGTACAATGAGCAGTTCTTC
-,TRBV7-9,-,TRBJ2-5,CASSSLSGETQYF,TGTGCCAGCAGCTCCCTTAGTGGGGAGACCCAGTACTTC
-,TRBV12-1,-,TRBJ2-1,CASSFEVRSGRALASSYNEQFF,TGTGCCAGCAGCTTTGAAGTTAGGAGCGGGAGGGCCCTAGCGAGCTCCTACAATGAGCAGTTCTTC